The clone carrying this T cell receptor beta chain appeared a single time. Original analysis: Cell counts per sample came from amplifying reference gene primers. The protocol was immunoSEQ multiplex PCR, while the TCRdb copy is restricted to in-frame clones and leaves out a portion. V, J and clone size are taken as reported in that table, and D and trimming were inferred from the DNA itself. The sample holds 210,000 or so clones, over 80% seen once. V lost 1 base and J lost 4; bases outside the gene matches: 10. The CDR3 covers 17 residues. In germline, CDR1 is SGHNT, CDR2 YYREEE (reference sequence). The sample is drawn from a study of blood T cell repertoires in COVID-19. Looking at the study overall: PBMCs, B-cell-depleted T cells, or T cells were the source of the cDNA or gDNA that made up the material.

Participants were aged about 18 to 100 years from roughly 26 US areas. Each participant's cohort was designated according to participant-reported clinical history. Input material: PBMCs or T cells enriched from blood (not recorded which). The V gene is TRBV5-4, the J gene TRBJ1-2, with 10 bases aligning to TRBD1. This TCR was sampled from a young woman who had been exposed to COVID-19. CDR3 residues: CASSLSAGQGPSYGYTF. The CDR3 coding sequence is TGTGCCAGCAGCTTGAGTGCGGGACAGGGGCCGTCCTATGGCTACACCTTC.